The present entry profiles one T cell receptor beta chain with its context. The target of this receptor is not known. No base qualities exist here, and no much larger clone lies one base off it. This specimen comes from a study of T cell changes during pregnancy in multiple sclerosis (dated by TCRdb to between 2017 and 2020). In terms of the full investigation: The study examined how the T cell repertoire changed over the course of pregnancy in women with multiple sclerosis.

Library prep was done by the immunoSEQ multiplex PCR assay. TCRdb mirrors the immuneACCESS table, restricted to in-frame sequences. Some clones are absent from its copies; in checked studies, under half trace to an unresolved V gene, and the reason for the others is unknown. The sample has about 38,000 clones on record, 91% of them singletons. The ten largest clones represent roughly 6.1% of the sample. CDR1 and CDR2 are read off the germline V gene as SGHDN and FVKESK. There are 16 amino acids in the CDR3, from cysteine to phenylalanine inclusive. Of the read, only the CDR3 DNA is kept; its 48 bases are in frame from base 1. Trimming accounts for 5 bases at V and 7 bases at J, while the number of junction bases matched to no gene is 12.

The sequencing here drew on CD8+ T cells from peripheral blood mononuclear cells, taken in the second trimester of pregnancy. The source is a female donor with multiple sclerosis, enrolled in a pregnancy study. The V gene is TRBV14 and the J gene is TRBJ2-5, with 11 junctional bases fitting TRBD2. This receptor carries the CDR3 CASSNRTSGRLGTQYF. The DNA sequence is given as TGTGCCAGCAGCAACCGGACTAGCGGGCGACTCGGGACCCAGTACTTC.